This is a list of T cell receptor beta chains from one sample in a study of Tregs in tolerant kidney transplant recipients. The assay was immunoSEQ multiplex PCR, and TCRdb's table has in-frame clones only and misses some. The table shows roughly 250,000 clones, with more than 65% occurring only once. Sequencing was done on a sample of CD4+ T cells from blood. These TCRs come from a human donor in good health. CDR3s include the opening cysteine and the closing phenylalanine or tryptophan. A D gene is named only where the DNA matches it firmly. A clone size is listed for some rows: how often the clone was seen (once, few, many), or a class if it is expanded.

len: 18; v_gene: TRBV18; abundance: -; j_gene: TRBJ2-6; d_gene: TRBD1; CDR3nt: TGTGCCAGCTCACCAGGACAGGGGGCGTCTTCTGGGGCCAACGTCCTGACTTTC; CDR3aa: CASSPGQGASSGANVLTF
len: 14; v_gene: TRBV13; abundance: -; j_gene: TRBJ2-3; d_gene: -; CDR3nt: TGTGCCAGCAGCTTTGCGGGGGCTACAGATACGCAGTATTTT; CDR3aa: CASSFAGATDTQYF
len: 17; v_gene: TRBV5-1; abundance: -; j_gene: TRBJ2-7; d_gene: TRBD1; CDR3nt: TGCGCCAGCAGCTTGGGGGGAGCGACAGGGTCCCTCTACGAGCAGTACTTC; CDR3aa: CASSLGGATGSLYEQYF
len: 16; v_gene: TRBV10-1; abundance: -; j_gene: TRBJ1-1; d_gene: -; CDR3nt: TGCGCCAACTCGGCTTCCGGGACAAACCTGAACACTGAAGCTTTCTTT; CDR3aa: CANSASGTNLNTEAFF
len: 16; v_gene: TRBV18; abundance: once; j_gene: TRBJ1-3; d_gene: TRBD1; CDR3nt: TGTGCCAGCTCATCAAACAGGGGGAGCTCTGGAAACACCATATATTTT; CDR3aa: CASSSNRGSSGNTIYF
len: 14; v_gene: TRBV30; abundance: -; j_gene: TRBJ2-5; d_gene: -; CDR3nt: TGTGCCTGGAGGGGCGGGCCCTATCAAGAGACCCAGTACTTC; CDR3aa: CAWRGGPYQETQYF
len: 14; v_gene: TRBV25-1; abundance: -; j_gene: TRBJ2-1; d_gene: -; CDR3nt: TGTGCCAGCAGTGCTAATACTGGTTACAATGAGCAGTTCTTC; CDR3aa: CASSANTGYNEQFF
len: 14; v_gene: TRBV2; abundance: few; j_gene: TRBJ2-7; d_gene: TRBD1; CDR3nt: TGTGCCAGCATCCACCCGACAGGGGCCTACGAGCAGTACTTC; CDR3aa: CASIHPTGAYEQYF
len: 13; v_gene: TRBV2; abundance: -; j_gene: TRBJ2-7; d_gene: -; CDR3nt: TGTGCCAGCCTTGTGAGGGGGGCGTACGAGCAGTACTTC; CDR3aa: CASLVRGAYEQYF
len: 15; v_gene: TRBV5-4; abundance: few; j_gene: TRBJ2-5; d_gene: TRBD2; CDR3nt: TGTGCCAGCAGCTTGGCGGGGGGTCAGGGAGAGACCCAGTACTTC; CDR3aa: CASSLAGGQGETQYF
len: 15; v_gene: TRBV6-1; abundance: -; j_gene: TRBJ2-1; d_gene: TRBD1; CDR3nt: TGTGCCAGCAGTGCTCAGGGGGCGGGATACAATGAGCAGTTCTTC; CDR3aa: CASSAQGAGYNEQFF
len: 15; v_gene: TRBV18; abundance: -; j_gene: TRBJ2-5; d_gene: -; CDR3nt: TGTGCCAGCTCACCACCGGTGGTAGCAGGAGAGACCCAGTACTTC; CDR3aa: CASSPPVVAGETQYF
len: 14; v_gene: TRBV30; abundance: -; j_gene: TRBJ2-7; d_gene: TRBD2; CDR3nt: TGTGCCTGGAGTGTAGGCGGGAGTGGGCACGAGCAGTACTTC; CDR3aa: CAWSVGGSGHEQYF